This paragraph reports one T cell receptor beta chain. Its antigen is still unknown. One base away there is no much larger clone; base qualities are not given. Including cysteine and phenylalanine, the CDR3 has 16 amino acids. Only the CDR3 portion is preserved as DNA: 48 bases, with reading frame beginning at the first base. CDR1 and CDR2 were assigned from the germline V gene as SGHVS and FQNEAQ. V sheds 4 bases and J sheds 0 bases, leaving 10 bases between their ends. This record comes from a study of T-cell memory formation after mild COVID-19 (dated by TCRdb to about 2021). Turning to the overall study: TCR sequence clusters from the two donors were found to be largely donor specific. In two donors, T-cell clones that expanded and contracted after mild COVID-19 were tracked by sequencing TCRalpha and TCRbeta repertoires over time. The cohort comprised two young, previously healthy adult volunteers, one female and one male. General conclusions and limits of the study: Contracting CD4+ clones were located mainly in the CM and EM memory subsets, whereas CD8+ clones were found to be enriched in EMRA. Balanced CD4/CD8 phenotypes were observed for clones contracting from day 15 to 85, whereas a bias towards CD4+ was observed for a second wave of clones expanding from day 15 to 37. Some responding clones were found in pre-infection memory, which suggests that pre-existing cross-reactive memory T cells took part in the SARS-CoV-2 response. Whether the second-wave clones peaking on day 37 were SARS-CoV-2 specific was not confirmed. The study included only two mild cases, and larger cohorts that include severe cases with pre-infection samples were judged to be necessary.

PBMCs were isolated by Ficoll-Paque density gradient centrifugation. The reads were generated on an Illumina NovaSeq 6000. TCRalpha and TCRbeta cDNA libraries were constructed by 5'RACE with constant-segment primers, with sample barcodes and unique molecular identifiers being introduced. RNA was extracted from every sample with Trizol reagent. Library amplification was performed in two PCR steps, and a second sample barcode and Illumina TruSeq adapters were introduced in the second step. Sequencing of libraries was performed on an Illumina NovaSeq with 2 x 150 bp paired-end reads. Processing in the source paper ran as follows. Demultiplexing of reads and collapsing into UMI-guided consensus sequences were performed with migec v1.2.7. Using mixcr v2.1.11, the UMI consensuses were aligned to TRA and TRB V and J templates and assembled into clonotypes. A clonotype was counted as expanded or contracted only if both edgeR and NoisET called the change significant, with noise models trained on biological replicates. For edgeR calls, the thresholds were a false discovery rate-adjusted p below 0.01 and a log2 fold-change of 1. As an exploratory analysis of dynamics, max-normalized trajectories of the 1000 most abundant clonotypes were examined by PCA with hierarchical clustering. The CD4 or CD8 phenotype of responding clones was assigned using the separately sequenced CD4+ and CD8+ repertoires. Using fastp at Q25 and MiXCR, TCRdb reprocessed the public reads and kept productive beta chains. Merged by CDR3 protein, the rows form single entries marked with the most common genes and DNA. These V and J calls derive from TCRdb rather than the authors' analysis. The table for this sample lists around 300,000 distinct CDR3 sequences; roughly 13% of them were counted only once. The ten largest make up about a fifth of the sample.

Sequenced: PBMCs or a T cell subset sorted from them (not recorded which). The V and J segments used are TRBV7-8 and TRBJ1-6; possibly the D gene is TRBD1, per 5 matching bases. This sequence originates from a man aged 18 to 35 who had mild COVID-19 (a few samples of this study predate the infection). The sample titles of this study are shuffled in the database, so cell type and time point are left out; the donor was told from shared clones. The base sequence is TGTGCCAGCAGCTCAGGGAGGGTCTCCTATAATTCACCCCTCCACTTT. Its product reads: CASSSGRVSYNSPLHF.